These T cell receptor beta chains were read from a single sample in a study of blood T cell repertoires in COVID-19. TCRdb's table, derived via immunoSEQ multiplex PCR, lists solely in-frame clones and lacks some. Here the sample spans roughly 250,000 clones, roughly 86% being singletons. Input material: peripheral blood. Receptor source: a woman aged 25 to 39 with acute or convalescent COVID-19. CDR3s include the opening cysteine and the closing phenylalanine or tryptophan. Each record gives: CDR3 protein, clone size, V gene, J gene, CDR3 length. Expanded clones get a size class; other rows say once, few or many, or leave the size out.

CDR3aa: CASSRRIDNEQFF; abundance: -; v_gene: TRBV11-3; j_gene: TRBJ2-1; len: 13
CDR3aa: CASGSLGQPQHF; abundance: -; v_gene: TRBV2; j_gene: TRBJ1-5; len: 12
CDR3aa: CASSQGALTSGRGELFF; abundance: -; v_gene: TRBV4-3; j_gene: TRBJ2-2; len: 17
CDR3aa: CASSVTGADEKLFF; abundance: few; v_gene: TRBV5-1; j_gene: TRBJ1-4; len: 14
CDR3aa: CAWSLTGGRTGELFF; abundance: -; v_gene: TRBV30; j_gene: TRBJ2-2; len: 15
CDR3aa: CASSEGQLAGEQFF; abundance: -; v_gene: TRBV6-1; j_gene: TRBJ2-1; len: 14
CDR3aa: CASSYMLQGSLGKLFF; abundance: -; v_gene: TRBV6-2/TRBV6-3; j_gene: TRBJ1-4; len: 16
CDR3aa: CASRATSGRNTGELFF; abundance: -; v_gene: TRBV2; j_gene: TRBJ2-2; len: 16
CDR3aa: CASSVGGMDTEAFF; abundance: -; v_gene: TRBV9; j_gene: TRBJ1-1; len: 14
CDR3aa: CASSKGGQGWSDTQYF; abundance: -; v_gene: TRBV21-1; j_gene: TRBJ2-3; len: 16
CDR3aa: CASSRTGGYNQPQHF; abundance: -; v_gene: TRBV6-2/TRBV6-3; j_gene: TRBJ1-5; len: 15
CDR3aa: CASSQDRARTDTQYF; abundance: -; v_gene: TRBV21-1; j_gene: TRBJ2-3; len: 15
CDR3aa: CASRPGIQETQYF; abundance: -; v_gene: TRBV5-1; j_gene: TRBJ2-5; len: 13
CDR3aa: CASARTGYFGYTF; abundance: -; v_gene: TRBV25-1; j_gene: TRBJ1-2; len: 13
CDR3aa: CAWSVGAARNEKLFF; abundance: -; v_gene: TRBV30; j_gene: TRBJ1-4; len: 15
CDR3aa: CASSQRGSGNAYEQYF; abundance: -; v_gene: TRBV13; j_gene: TRBJ2-7; len: 16
CDR3aa: CASDGPSWGAGGEQYF; abundance: -; v_gene: TRBV28; j_gene: TRBJ2-7; len: 16
CDR3aa: CASSYPPPGYTF; abundance: -; v_gene: TRBV6-2/TRBV6-3; j_gene: TRBJ1-2; len: 12
CDR3aa: CASSLFQDYGYTF; abundance: -; v_gene: TRBV11-3; j_gene: TRBJ1-2; len: 13
CDR3aa: CASRSEGLGSYEQYF; abundance: -; v_gene: TRBV7-8; j_gene: TRBJ2-7; len: 15
CDR3aa: CASGLVTYEQYF; abundance: -; v_gene: TRBV12-5; j_gene: TRBJ2-7; len: 12
CDR3aa: CASSWTSGKGNEQFF; abundance: few; v_gene: TRBV7-9; j_gene: TRBJ2-1; len: 15
CDR3aa: CASSMDSPPYNEQFF; abundance: -; v_gene: TRBV9; j_gene: TRBJ2-1; len: 15
CDR3aa: CASSYGVGGPFEQYF; abundance: -; v_gene: TRBV6-5; j_gene: TRBJ2-7; len: 15
CDR3aa: CASTRQGIYEQYF; abundance: -; v_gene: TRBV18; j_gene: TRBJ2-7; len: 13
CDR3aa: CSVDGGRSDTQYF; abundance: -; v_gene: TRBV29-1; j_gene: TRBJ2-3; len: 13